This T cell receptor (beta chain) was observed in a study of molecular identifiers for immune sequencing clone quantification. Across the whole study: The replicates split RNA from around 20,000 or 100,000 naive CD8 cells five ways and sequenced four.

The CDR3 sequence is 17 residues long. Trimming took 0 bases from V and 1 from J, leaving 15 bases between them. CDR1 is SGDLS, CDR2 YYNGEE, per germline. This clonotype was recorded many times. The target antigen is unknown. Points from the study as a whole: Among effectors, clones above 20 RNA copies held over 97% of molecules; among naive cells, under 1%.

Bulk TCR libraries were made with methods that had been previously described and with listed TCR primers. Via MiXCR, TCRdb re-called the PCR reads, giving one row per CDR3 protein. The sample includes roughly 630,000 distinct CDR3 sequences, over 25% of them seen just once. This chain joins TRBV9 and TRBJ2-3; D is perhaps TRBD2 (6 bases). This TCR was recovered from a human donor in good health. Some libraries in this study had Jurkat cell RNA spiked in. Sequenced: naive CD8+ T cells from blood, with Jurkat cell RNA spiked in. Indicated subset: FACS-sorted CD8+CD4-CCR7+CD45RA+ naive T cells. The CDR3 nucleotides read TGTGCCAGCAGCGTAGCCCCGGGGGAAAGTGGCACAGATACGCAGTATTTT. Protein sequence: CASSVAPGESGTDTQYF.